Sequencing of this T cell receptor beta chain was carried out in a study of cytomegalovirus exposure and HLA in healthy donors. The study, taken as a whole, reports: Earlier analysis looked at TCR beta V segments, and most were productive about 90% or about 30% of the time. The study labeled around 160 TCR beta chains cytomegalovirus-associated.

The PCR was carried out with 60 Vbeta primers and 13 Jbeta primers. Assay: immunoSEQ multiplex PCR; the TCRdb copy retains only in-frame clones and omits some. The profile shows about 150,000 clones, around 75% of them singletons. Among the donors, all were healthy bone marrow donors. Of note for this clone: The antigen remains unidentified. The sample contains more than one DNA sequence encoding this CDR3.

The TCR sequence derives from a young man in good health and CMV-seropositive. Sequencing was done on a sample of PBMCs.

The CDR3 is CSVLTYGQGSNQPQHF. DNA of the CDR3: TGCAGCGTTCTCACTTATGGACAGGGTAGCAATCAGCCCCAGCATTTT. This sequence joins TRBV29-1 and TRBJ1-5; 8 positions match TRBD1. From germline, CDR1 is SQVTM and CDR2 ANQGSEA. V shed 5 bases, J shed 0 bases, and the junction held 9 bases outside the gene matches. This CDR3 comprises 16 residues. Full variable domain (outside the CDR3, taken from reference TRBV29-1 and TRBJ1-5): SAVISQKPSRDICQRGTSLTIQCQVDSQVTMMFWYRQQPGQSLTLIATANQGSEATYESGFVIDKFPISRPNLTFSTLTVSNMSPEDSSIYLCSVLTYGQGSNQPQHFGDGTRLSIL.